This T cell receptor (beta chain) was identified during a study of OX40 agonist ivuxolimab in advanced cancers. Study at large: Patients enrolled in dose escalation were diagnosed with hepatocellular carcinoma, melanoma, renal cell or head and neck cancer.

The CDR3 runs to 14 residues. The V and J ends lost 1 base and 7 bases, in that order; junction bases with no gene match: 5. The germline V gene encodes CDR1 SEHNR and CDR2 FQNEAQ (reference sequence). The assay was immunoSEQ multiplex PCR, and TCRdb's table has in-frame clones only and misses some. The sample yields some 100,000 clones, 90% seen once. With respect to this clone: Its antigen is not known.

General study findings and limits: At 0.1 to 3.0 mg/kg and by week 6, clonal expansion occurred in CD4+ and CD8+ blood T cells. Partial responders treated at 0.1-3.0 mg/kg exhibited clonal expansion among the lowest measured.

On cycle 4 day 1 and cycle 7 day 1, as well as at baseline, blood was sampled. This material consisted of CD4+ or CD8+ T cells sorted from blood, taken in a trial of the OX40 agonist ivuxolimab. The chain uses TRBV7-9 and TRBJ1-2, with 8 nucleotides matching TRBD1. The TCR originated in an adult with an advanced solid tumor such as melanoma, head and neck, liver or kidney cancer. The CDR3 sequence is CASSLDGQGSGYTF. In DNA, the CDR3 is TGTGCCAGCAGCTTAGATGGACAGGGAAGTGGCTACACCTTC.